These T cell receptor beta chains were read from a single sample in a study of OX40 agonist ivuxolimab in advanced cancers. Measured with immunoSEQ multiplex PCR; TCRdb has only the in-frame clones, and not every one. The repertoire holds 70,000 to 95,000 clones, 80% to 90% seen once, with 6.2% in the top ten. Here the sequenced sample was CD4+ or CD8+ T cells sorted from blood, taken in a trial of the OX40 agonist ivuxolimab. The origin of the receptors is an adult with an advanced solid tumor such as melanoma, head and neck, liver or kidney cancer. Both conserved end residues are part of each CDR3. D genes are given only for firm matches. Rows give clone size only sometimes, using once, few, many, or a class for an expanded clone.

>NA|TRBJ1-4|TRBV7-9|NA
TGTGCCAGCAGCCCGCGAGGACTTTCAACTAATGAAAAACTGTTTTTT
CASSPRGLSTNEKLFF
>NA|TRBJ2-5|TRBV5-5|NA
TGTGCCAGCAGCTCCTCCGGGTGGGTACAAGAGACCCAGTACTTC
CASSSSGWVQETQYF
>TRBD1|TRBJ2-7|TRBV28|NA
TGTGCCAGCAGCGGGACAGGGTCTTACGAGCAGTACTTC
CASSGTGSYEQYF
>NA|TRBJ2-7|TRBV12-5|NA
TGTGCTAGTGGTTTGGTACTTCGAGGGGGGAGCTCCTACGAGCAGTACTTC
CASGLVLRGGSSYEQYF
>NA|TRBJ1-2|TRBV28|once
TGTGCCAGCAGTTTATCAGCCAGGGTCATAGGAGGCTACACCTTC
CASSLSARVIGGYTF
>NA|TRBJ2-2|TRBV19|NA
TGTGCCAGCCTCCCCCGAGTTGGGGGAATCGCGAACACCGGGGAGCTGTTTTTT
CASLPRVGGIANTGELFF
>TRBD2|TRBJ2-1|TRBV27|NA
TGTGCCAGCAGTTTATTCCAGCGGGGGGGGAGCTCCTACAATGAGCAGTTCTTC
CASSLFQRGGSSYNEQFF
>NA|TRBJ2-7|TRBV18|NA
TGTGCCAGCCAGGCGGTGGGCCACGAACGGGACGAGCAGTACTTC
CASQAVGHERDEQYF
>TRBD2|TRBJ2-2|TRBV10-1|NA
TGCGCCAGCAGTAGGCTAGCGGGACCAACGAACACCGGGGAGCTGTTTTTT
CASSRLAGPTNTGELFF
>NA|TRBJ2-7|TRBV19|once
TGTGCCAGTAGTACTCAACAGGGTTACGAGCAGTACTTC
CASSTQQGYEQYF
>NA|TRBJ1-2|TRBV7-9|NA
TGTGCCAGCCGACGGGACATCGACTTTTATGGCTACACCTTC
CASRRDIDFYGYTF
>TRBD1|TRBJ1-5|TRBV4-2|few
TGTGCCAGCAGCCAACAGGGGGCAGGGGATCAGCCCCAGCATTTT
CASSQQGAGDQPQHF
>NA|TRBJ2-1|TRBV7-6|NA
TGTGCCAGCAGCCCCGCGAGGGGGAATGAGCAGTTCTTC
CASSPARGNEQFF
>TRBD1|TRBJ1-1|TRBV6-5|NA
TGTGCCAGCCACAGGGGGGGCACTGAAGCTTTCTTT
CASHRGGTEAFF
>TRBD2|TRBJ2-3|TRBV7-9|NA
TGTGCCAGCAGCTTAGGTAGCGGGGGGGCCCGCACAGATACGCAGTATTTT
CASSLGSGGARTDTQYF
>NA|TRBJ1-2|TRBV19|few
TGTGCCAGTAGTATACGGGCTAACTATGGCTACACCTTC
CASSIRANYGYTF
>NA|TRBJ2-7|TRBV4-1|NA
TGCGCCAGCAGCCAAGGTGGGGGATACGGGCTGAGCGAGCAGTACTTC
CASSQGGGYGLSEQYF
>TRBD2|TRBJ2-1|TRBV9|NA
TGTGCCAGCAGCGTAGACGGCGGGAGGAGCTCCTACAATGAGCAGTTCTTC
CASSVDGGRSSYNEQFF
>NA|TRBJ2-1|TRBV29-1|NA
TGCAGCGGTACCGAGGGGAGTTCCTCCTACAATGAGCAGTTCTTC
CSGTEGSSSYNEQFF
>NA|TRBJ1-2|TRBV19|NA
TGTGCCAGTAGCTCTCTTAGGGAGATCAACTATGGCTACACCTTC
CASSSLREINYGYTF
>TRBD1|TRBJ1-3|TRBV19|NA
TGTGCCAGTAGTCCGGGACAGAGCTCTGGAAACACCATATATTTT
CASSPGQSSGNTIYF
>TRBD2|TRBJ2-1|TRBV10-3|NA
TGTGCCATCGGGACTAGCGGGGGTGATGAGCAGTTCTTC
CAIGTSGGDEQFF
>TRBD1|TRBJ1-1|TRBV19|NA
TGTGCCAGTAGTATCCGGGACAGGGCGAACACTGAAGCTTTCTTT
CASSIRDRANTEAFF
>TRBD1|TRBJ1-5|TRBV4-2|NA
TGTGCCAGCAGCCAAGGGACAGGGCTCAATCAGCCCCAGCATTTT
CASSQGTGLNQPQHF
>NA|TRBJ1-5|TRBV18|once
TGTGCCAGCTCACTTTCAGGGTGGGGGCCCCAGCATTTT
CASSLSGWGPQHF
>NA|TRBJ2-2|TRBV29-1|once
TGCAGCGTTCGCGTAGCCTCAAACACCGGGGAGCTGTTTTTT
CSVRVASNTGELFF
>NA|TRBJ2-7|TRBV2|once
TGTGCCAGCACTACGGACAGATTCTCCTACGAGCAGTACTTC
CASTTDRFSYEQYF
>TRBD2|TRBJ2-3|TRBV28|NA
TGTGCCAGCAGCCCTCCGGGACTAGCGGTTAGCACAGATACGCAGTATTTT
CASSPPGLAVSTDTQYF
>TRBD1|TRBJ1-1|TRBV19|NA
TGTGCCAGTAGAAAGGAACAGGGGGCTCACACCCAGAGACGCACTGAAGCTTTCTTT
CASRKEQGAHTQRRTEAFF
>TRBD1|TRBJ1-1|TRBV9|few
TGTGCCAGCAGAGGGGGGACAGGGATGACTGAAGCTTTCTTT
CASRGGTGMTEAFF
>NA|TRBJ2-5|TRBV7-9|NA
TGTGCCAGCAGCTCCACCACAGGGCCCCAAGAGACCCAGTACTTC
CASSSTTGPQETQYF
>TRBD2|TRBJ2-3|TRBV13|NA
TGTGCCAGCAGCTTACGACCGAGCGGGACCCGCACAGATACGCAGTATTTT
CASSLRPSGTRTDTQYF
>TRBD2|TRBJ2-7|TRBV7-2|once
TGTGCCAGCACTTCTGGCGGGAGGAACGAGCAGTACTTC
CASTSGGRNEQYF
>NA|TRBJ1-1|TRBV5-4|NA
TGTGCCAGCAGCCCCTATCTGAACACTGAAGCTTTCTTT
CASSPYLNTEAFF
>NA|TRBJ1-2|TRBV5-1|NA
TGCGCCAGCAGCTTGTTTCCAGGGGAAGGCGGCTACACCTTC
CASSLFPGEGGYTF
>TRBD1|TRBJ1-2|TRBV6-5|NA
TGTGCCAGCAGTTCCCGACAGGGGACCTCCCTCGATGGCTACACCTTC
CASSSRQGTSLDGYTF
>NA|TRBJ2-7|TRBV7-9|NA
TGTGCCAGCAGCTTAGACAACGTCTACGAGCAGTACTTC
CASSLDNVYEQYF
>NA|TRBJ1-6|TRBV14|NA
TGTGCCAGCAGCCAACTAGGACAGTTTAATTCACCCCTCCACTTT
CASSQLGQFNSPLHF
>NA|TRBJ1-5|TRBV4-1|NA
TGCGCCAGCAGCCAAGGGGCCGAATTTGGCCAGCCCCAGCATTTT
CASSQGAEFGQPQHF
>NA|TRBJ2-7|TRBV6-1|NA
TGTGCCAGCATAAGGCCGCGATCCTACGAGCAGTACTTC
CASIRPRSYEQYF
>TRBD2|TRBJ2-5|TRBV4-1|NA
TGCGCCAGCAGCCTAAGAGGAGCGGGAGGGTCGTTGGAGACCCAGTACTTC
CASSLRGAGGSLETQYF
>NA|TRBJ2-6|TRBV5-1|NA
TGCGCCAGCAGCTTGGTCCCAACTAGCCCTTACTCTGGGGCCAACGTCCTGACTTTC
CASSLVPTSPYSGANVLTF
>TRBD1|TRBJ1-4|TRBV6-1|NA
TGTGCCAGCAGTGCTCGGACAGGGGTGGTTGAAAAACTGTTTTTT
CASSARTGVVEKLFF
>NA|TRBJ1-4|TRBV7-9|NA
TGTGCCAGCACCCAATATGCGACTAGTAGGAGTGAAAAACTGTTTTTT
CASTQYATSRSEKLFF
>NA|TRBJ2-2|TRBV5-1|NA
TGCGCCAGCAGCGTGATTGGGGCCACCGGGGAGCTGTTTTTT
CASSVIGATGELFF
>NA|TRBJ2-5|TRBV5-1|NA
TGCGCCAGCACGCGTGACCAAGAGACCCAGTACTTC
CASTRDQETQYF
>NA|TRBJ1-1|TRBV7-2|NA
TGTGCCAGCAGCTTAAACACTGAAGCTTTCTTT
CASSLNTEAFF
>TRBD1|TRBJ1-2|TRBV28|NA
TGTGCCAGCAGTTTATCCACAGGGGACTATGGCTACACCTTC
CASSLSTGDYGYTF